This T cell receptor beta chain was documented in a study of T cells after posttransplantation cyclophosphamide. With 5 bases removed from V and 3 bases from J, the gap between germline ends came to 16 bases. This CDR3 is built from 15 residues. The V gene's germline CDR1 is LNHDA and CDR2 SQIVND (reference sequence). Concerning this clone: Its antigen is not known.

Generated by immunoSEQ multiplex PCR, the TCRdb table keeps only in-frame clones and is missing some. The data contain tens of thousands of clones, about 87% of them singletons. Study results and caveats: Donor CD8+ memory clones often dominated recipient blood repertoires at later times. Blood and skin or GI T cell repertoires showed limited TRB overlap. After PTCy, TRB diversity resembled that of CNI/methotrexate controls.

The sequence was collected from a woman between 40 and 55 years old with a blood cancer, CMV-positive, and with a related stem cell donor. Input material: PBMCs. The genes are TRBV19 and TRBJ1-1; the D is unclear. The CDR3 nucleotides are TGTGCCAGTAGTCCGGATTCCGCGGGATACACTGAAGCTTTCTTT. Protein sequence: CASSPDSAGYTEAFF.